A selection of T cell receptor beta chains follows, all from one sample in a study of blood T cell repertoires in COVID-19. Data came from immunoSEQ multiplex PCR; TCRdb stores just in-frame clones and leaves some out. The sample yields 80,000 or so clones, around 83% seen once. Sequences were obtained from peripheral blood. The receptors derive from a human donor in a cohort sampled during active COVID-19. The CDR3 runs from the conserved cysteine through the conserved F or W. The D gene is left open where the match is weak. Clone size, where shown, is once, few, many, or a class for clones that have expanded.

size: NA
V: TRBV5-1
J: TRBJ2-2
D: NA
CDR3: CASSPIQGSGELFF
DNA: TGCGCCAGCAGCCCGATACAGGGAAGCGGGGAGCTGTTTTTT

size: NA
V: TRBV9
J: TRBJ2-1
D: NA
CDR3: CASSVEAGSSYNEQFF
DNA: TGTGCCAGCAGCGTAGAGGCGGGGAGCTCCTACAATGAGCAGTTCTTC

size: NA
V: TRBV6-2/TRBV6-3
J: TRBJ1-5
D: TRBD1
CDR3: CASSSDRGGNQPQHF
DNA: TGTGCCAGCAGTTCCGACAGGGGTGGCAATCAGCCCCAGCATTTT

size: NA
V: TRBV20-1
J: TRBJ2-7
D: NA
CDR3: CSATDPYEQYF
DNA: TGCAGTGCCACTGATCCTTACGAGCAGTACTTC

size: NA
V: TRBV30
J: TRBJ1-5
D: TRBD1
CDR3: CAWSVQQGWPQHF
DNA: TGTGCCTGGAGTGTACAACAGGGGTGGCCCCAGCATTTT

size: once
V: TRBV9
J: TRBJ2-3
D: TRBD2
CDR3: CASSVDGTTLDTQYF
DNA: TGTGCCAGCAGCGTAGATGGGACTACCTTAGATACGCAGTATTTT

size: NA
V: TRBV3-1/TRBV3-2
J: TRBJ1-6
D: TRBD1
CDR3: CASSTWDRGHSPLHF
DNA: TGTGCCAGCAGCACCTGGGACAGGGGGCATTCACCCCTCCACTTT

size: NA
V: TRBV27
J: TRBJ1-3
D: NA
CDR3: CASSVQGGGNTIYF
DNA: TGTGCCAGCAGTGTACAGGGTGGTGGAAACACCATATATTTT

size: NA
V: TRBV6-5
J: TRBJ2-7
D: TRBD1
CDR3: CASSLRDREDEQYF
DNA: TGTGCCAGCAGTCTCCGGGACAGGGAAGACGAGCAGTACTTC

size: NA
V: TRBV5-1
J: TRBJ2-3
D: TRBD1
CDR3: CASSPTPDRGGDTQYF
DNA: TGCGCCAGCAGCCCTACCCCGGACAGGGGAGGAGATACGCAGTATTTT

size: NA
V: TRBV7-9
J: TRBJ1-2
D: NA
CDR3: CASSLATGTVFGYTF
DNA: TGTGCCAGCAGCTTAGCTACAGGGACGGTCTTTGGCTACACCTTC

size: NA
V: TRBV3-1/TRBV3-2
J: TRBJ2-3
D: TRBD2
CDR3: CASSAGTTFSSTDTQYF
DNA: TGTGCCAGCAGCGCGGGGACTACCTTCTCTAGCACAGATACGCAGTATTTT

size: NA
V: TRBV10-3
J: TRBJ2-7
D: NA
CDR3: CAISDQAGVGEQYF
DNA: TGTGCCATCAGTGACCAAGCAGGGGTCGGCGAGCAGTACTTC

size: once
V: TRBV3-1/TRBV3-2
J: TRBJ1-2
D: TRBD1
CDR3: CASSQATGTGYGYTF
DNA: TGTGCCAGCAGCCAAGCGACCGGGACAGGCTATGGCTACACCTTC

size: NA
V: TRBV9
J: TRBJ2-1
D: TRBD2
CDR3: CASSSRTSGSNEQFF
DNA: TGTGCCAGCAGCTCACGGACTAGCGGGTCGAATGAGCAGTTCTTC